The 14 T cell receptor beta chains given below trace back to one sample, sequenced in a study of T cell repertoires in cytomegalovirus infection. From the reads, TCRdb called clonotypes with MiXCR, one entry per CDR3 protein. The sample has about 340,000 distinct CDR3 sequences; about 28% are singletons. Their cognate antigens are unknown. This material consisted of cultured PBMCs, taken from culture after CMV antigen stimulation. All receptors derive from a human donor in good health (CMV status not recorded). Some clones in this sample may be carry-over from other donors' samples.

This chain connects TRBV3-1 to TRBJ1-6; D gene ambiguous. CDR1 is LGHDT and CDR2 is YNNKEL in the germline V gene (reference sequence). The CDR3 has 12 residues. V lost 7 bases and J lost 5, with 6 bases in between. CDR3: CASTFHNSPLHF. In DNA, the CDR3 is TGTGCCAGCACCTTTCATAATTCACCCCTCCACTTT.

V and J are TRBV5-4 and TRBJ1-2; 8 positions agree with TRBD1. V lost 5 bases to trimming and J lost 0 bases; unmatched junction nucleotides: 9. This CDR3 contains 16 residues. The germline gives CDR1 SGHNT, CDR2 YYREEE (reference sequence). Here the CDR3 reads CASRVDRALSNYGYTF. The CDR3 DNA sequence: TGTGCCAGCAGAGTGGACAGGGCCCTCTCTAACTATGGCTACACCTTC.

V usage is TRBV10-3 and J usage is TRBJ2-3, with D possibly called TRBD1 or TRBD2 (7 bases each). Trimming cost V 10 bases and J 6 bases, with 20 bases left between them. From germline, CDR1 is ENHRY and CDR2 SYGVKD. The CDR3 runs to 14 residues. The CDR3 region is CATRGGTHKDTQYF. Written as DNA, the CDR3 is TGTGCCACCAGGGGGGGGACCCACAAGGATACGCAGTATTTT.

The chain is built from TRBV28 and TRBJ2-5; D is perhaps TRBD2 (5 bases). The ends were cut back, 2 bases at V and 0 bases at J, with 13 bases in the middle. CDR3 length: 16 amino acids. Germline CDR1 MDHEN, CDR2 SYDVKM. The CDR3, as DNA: TGTGCCAGCAGTTTAGGGCCGCGGGCCTACCAAGAGACCCAGTACTTC. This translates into CASSLGPRAYQETQYF.

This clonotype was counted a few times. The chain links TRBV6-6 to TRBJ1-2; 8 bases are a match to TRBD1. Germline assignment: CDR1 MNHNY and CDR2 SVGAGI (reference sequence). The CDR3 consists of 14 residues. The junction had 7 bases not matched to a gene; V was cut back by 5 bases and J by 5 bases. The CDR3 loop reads CASSRGQGAYGYTF. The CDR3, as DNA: TGTGCCAGCAGTCGAGGACAGGGAGCGTATGGCTACACCTTC.

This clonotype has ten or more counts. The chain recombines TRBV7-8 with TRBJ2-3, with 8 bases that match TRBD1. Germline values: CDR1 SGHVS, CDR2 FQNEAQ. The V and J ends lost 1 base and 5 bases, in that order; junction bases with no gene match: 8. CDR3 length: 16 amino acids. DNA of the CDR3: TGTGCCAGCAGCTTAGAGGCCAGGGGGCAGTTAGATACGCAGTATTTT. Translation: CASSLEARGQLDTQYF.

The CDR3 coding sequence is TGTGCCATCAGTGAGTCGACTAGCGGCTACAATGAGCAGTTCTTC. Amino acid sequence: CAISESTSGYNEQFF. V gene TRBV10-3 combines with J gene TRBJ2-1, with 9 bases lining up with TRBD2. V lost 0 bases to trimming and J lost 3 bases; unmatched junction nucleotides: 0. Germline V gene sequence: CDR1 ENHRY, CDR2 SYGVKD. This CDR3 comprises 15 residues.

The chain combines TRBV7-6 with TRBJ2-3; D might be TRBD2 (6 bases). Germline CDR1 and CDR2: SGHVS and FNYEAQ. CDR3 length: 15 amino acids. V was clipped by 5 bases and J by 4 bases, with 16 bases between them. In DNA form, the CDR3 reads TGTGCCAGCAGCCAACAACCGGGGGTCGCAGATACGCAGTATTTT. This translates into CASSQQPGVADTQYF.

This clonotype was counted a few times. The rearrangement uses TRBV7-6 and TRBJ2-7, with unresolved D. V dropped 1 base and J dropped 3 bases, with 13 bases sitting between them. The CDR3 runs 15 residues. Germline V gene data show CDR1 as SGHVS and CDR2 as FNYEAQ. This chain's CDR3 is CASSLVGHTFYEQYF. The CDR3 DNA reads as TGTGCCAGCAGCTTAGTGGGTCATACCTTCTACGAGCAGTACTTC.

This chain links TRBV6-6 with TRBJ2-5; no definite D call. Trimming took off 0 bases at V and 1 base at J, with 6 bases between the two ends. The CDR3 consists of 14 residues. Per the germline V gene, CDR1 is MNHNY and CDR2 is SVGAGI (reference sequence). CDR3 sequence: CASSYSYLQETQYF. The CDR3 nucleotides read TGTGCCAGCAGTTACTCTTACCTCCAAGAGACCCAGTACTTC.

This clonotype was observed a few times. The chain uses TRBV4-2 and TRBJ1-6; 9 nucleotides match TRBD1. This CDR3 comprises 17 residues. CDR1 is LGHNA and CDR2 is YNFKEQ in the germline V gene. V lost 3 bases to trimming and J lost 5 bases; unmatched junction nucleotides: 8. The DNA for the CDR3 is TGTGCCAGCAGCCAGGACACCGGGACAGGGAATAATTCACCCCTCCACTTT. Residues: CASSQDTGTGNNSPLHF.

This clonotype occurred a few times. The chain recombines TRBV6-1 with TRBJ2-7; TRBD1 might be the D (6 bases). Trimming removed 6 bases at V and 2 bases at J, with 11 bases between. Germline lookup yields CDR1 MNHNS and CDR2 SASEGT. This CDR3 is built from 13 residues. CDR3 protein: CASSPGVTYEQYF. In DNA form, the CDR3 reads TGTGCCAGCAGCCCAGGGGTCACCTACGAGCAGTACTTC.

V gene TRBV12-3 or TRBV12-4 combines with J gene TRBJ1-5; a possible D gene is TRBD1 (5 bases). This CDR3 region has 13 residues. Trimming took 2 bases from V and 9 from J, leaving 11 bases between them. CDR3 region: CASSLQGGGPQHF. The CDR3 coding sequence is TGTGCCAGCAGTTTACAGGGCGGGGGGCCCCAGCATTTT.

The CDR3 sequence is CASSSFHGREAFF. CDR3 bases: TGTGCCAGCAGCTCCTTCCATGGGAGAGAAGCTTTCTTT. The rearrangement uses TRBV7-3 and TRBJ1-1; D remains unclear. This CDR3 has 13 residues. Germline CDR1 and CDR2: SGHTA and FQGTGA. Trimming took off 4 bases at V and 8 bases at J, with 14 bases between the two ends. Variable domain in full (rest from reference TRBV7-3 and TRBJ1-1): GAGVSQTPSNKVTEKGKYVELRCDPISGHTALYWYRQSLGQGPEFLIYFQGTGAADDSGLPNDRFFAVRPEGSVSTLKIQRTERGDSAVYLCASSSFHGREAFFGQGTRLTVV.